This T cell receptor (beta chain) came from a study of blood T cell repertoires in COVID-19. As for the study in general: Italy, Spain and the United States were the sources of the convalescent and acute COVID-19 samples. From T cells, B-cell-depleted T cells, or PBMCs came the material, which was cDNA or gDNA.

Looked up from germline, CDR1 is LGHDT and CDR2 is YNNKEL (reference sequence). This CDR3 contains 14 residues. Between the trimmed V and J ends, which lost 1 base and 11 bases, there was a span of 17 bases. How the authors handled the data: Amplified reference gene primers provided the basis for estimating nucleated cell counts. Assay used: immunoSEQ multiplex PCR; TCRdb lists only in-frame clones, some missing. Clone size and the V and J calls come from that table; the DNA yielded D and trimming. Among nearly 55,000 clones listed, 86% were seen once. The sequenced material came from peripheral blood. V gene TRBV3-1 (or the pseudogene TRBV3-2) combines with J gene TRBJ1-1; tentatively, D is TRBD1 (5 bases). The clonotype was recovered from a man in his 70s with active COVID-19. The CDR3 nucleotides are TGTGCCAGCAGCCAAGGGGAAGTCCAGGGTGGGGCTTTCTTT. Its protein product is CASSQGEVQGGAFF.